These T cell receptor beta chains were read from a single sample in a study of shared clonotypes between healthy human individuals. TCRdb keeps only in-frame clones here, not all; method: immunoSEQ multiplex PCR. The profile shows about 960,000 clones, more than 75% of them singletons. The sample consisted of memory CD4+ T cells sorted from blood. Every receptor here comes from a man younger than 35 in good health. The CDR3 runs from the conserved cysteine through the conserved F or W. Each record gives: V gene, clone size, J gene, D gene, CDR3 protein, CDR3 DNA. A D gene is named only where the DNA matches it firmly. Only some rows state a clone size, as once, few, many or a class for expanded clones.

TRBV4-1	.	TRBJ1-6	TRBD1	CASSLSGQGANSPLHF	TGCGCCAGCAGCCTCTCAGGACAGGGAGCTAATTCACCCCTCCACTTT
TRBV7-2	.	TRBJ2-3	.	CASSFKGRNTQYF	TGTGCCAGCAGCTTTAAGGGGAGGAATACGCAGTATTTT
TRBV7-2	.	TRBJ2-5	.	CASSFRTGGRQETQYF	TGTGCCAGCAGCTTCCGGACCGGGGGCAGACAAGAGACCCAGTACTTC
TRBV5-1	.	TRBJ2-7	.	CASSLGAGYEQYF	TGCGCCAGCAGCTTGGGGGCGGGCTACGAGCAGTACTTC
TRBV5-1	.	TRBJ1-3	TRBD1	CASSPQTGGSGNTIYF	TGCGCCAGCAGCCCACAGACAGGGGGCTCTGGAAACACCATATATTTT
TRBV28	.	TRBJ1-2	TRBD1	CASSSTGRDYGYTF	TGTGCCAGCAGTTCGACAGGGAGGGACTATGGCTACACCTTC
TRBV4-1	.	TRBJ1-5	TRBD1	CASSPRDSSNSNQPQHF	TGCGCCAGCAGCCCGCGGGACAGTTCGAATAGCAATCAGCCCCAGCATTTT
TRBV7-9	.	TRBJ2-3	.	CASSFSTADTQYF	TGTGCCAGCAGCTTCTCGACCGCAGATACGCAGTATTTT
TRBV9	once	TRBJ2-7	.	CASSPRYRHEQYF	TGTGCCAGCAGCCCGAGGTATAGGCACGAGCAGTACTTC
TRBV7-2	.	TRBJ2-7	.	CASSLNRGYEQYF	TGTGCCAGCAGCTTAAATAGGGGCTACGAGCAGTACTTC
TRBV4-3	.	TRBJ2-7	.	CASSHRDRDSYEQYF	TGCGCCAGCAGCCACCGGGACCGAGATTCCTACGAGCAGTACTTC
TRBV5-1	few	TRBJ1-1	TRBD1	CASSFGTGEAFF	TGCGCCAGCAGCTTCGGGACAGGGGAAGCTTTCTTT
TRBV2	.	TRBJ1-2	.	CASSEAPRAYGYTF	TGTGCCAGCAGTGAAGCGCCCAGGGCCTATGGCTACACCTTC
TRBV5-4	.	TRBJ2-5	.	CASSRTMQETQYF	TGTGCCAGCAGCAGGACTATGCAAGAGACCCAGTACTTC
TRBV30	few	TRBJ2-1	TRBD2	CAWSPSLPPAGVYYNEQFF	TGTGCCTGGAGTCCATCCCTTCCACCAGCGGGAGTGTACTACAATGAGCAGTTCTTC
TRBV7-2	.	TRBJ1-1	TRBD1	CASSTRPGTGTDTEAFF	TGTGCCAGCAGCACACGTCCCGGGACAGGGACGGACACTGAAGCTTTCTTT
TRBV7-6	.	TRBJ2-7	.	CASSLAGSSYEQYF	TGTGCCAGCAGCTTAGCGGGATCATCCTACGAGCAGTACTTC
TRBV9	.	TRBJ1-6	.	CASSLEGGQSSYNSPLHF	TGTGCCAGCAGCCTGGAAGGGGGTCAGAGCTCCTATAATTCACCCCTCCACTTT
TRBV27	.	TRBJ2-2	TRBD1	CASQRQGTGELFF	TGTGCCAGCCAGAGACAGGGGACCGGGGAGCTGTTTTTT
TRBV25-1	.	TRBJ1-4	.	CASSGYYRDGNEKLFF	TGTGCCAGCAGTGGGTATTACAGGGATGGAAATGAAAAACTGTTTTTT
TRBV29-1	.	TRBJ2-7	.	CSGSTTGYEQYF	TGCAGCGGGTCTACGACAGGCTACGAGCAGTACTTC
TRBV6-4	.	TRBJ2-1	TRBD2	CASSPSGLLTDEQFF	TGTGCCAGCAGTCCCTCGGGACTATTGACGGATGAGCAGTTCTTC
TRBV6-1	.	TRBJ1-5	.	CASHVGSRSNQPQHF	TGTGCCAGCCATGTAGGATCGCGCAGCAATCAGCCCCAGCATTTT
TRBV6-5	.	TRBJ2-1	.	CASSQGTPGNEQFF	TGTGCCAGCAGCCAGGGGACACCAGGCAATGAGCAGTTCTTC
TRBV7-6	.	TRBJ2-5	.	CASSLVGGVETQYF	TGTGCCAGCAGCTTAGTAGGGGGTGTGGAGACCCAGTACTTC
TRBV5-1	.	TRBJ2-7	TRBD1	CASSPATGTGEYEQYF	TGCGCCAGCAGCCCAGCTACCGGGACAGGGGAATACGAGCAGTACTTC
TRBV13	.	TRBJ2-1	.	CASSHSPGNEQFF	TGTGCCAGCAGCCATTCCCCGGGGAATGAGCAGTTCTTC
TRBV14	many	TRBJ2-5	TRBD2	CASSPGTSGYQETQYF	TGTGCCAGCAGCCCAGGGACTAGCGGATACCAAGAGACCCAGTACTTC
TRBV10-3	few	TRBJ1-5	.	CATLEGPNQPQHF	TGTGCCACCCTCGAGGGGCCGAATCAGCCCCAGCATTTT
TRBV5-1	.	TRBJ2-7	.	CASSLRGTPLGLDEQYF	TGCGCCAGCAGCTTGAGGGGGACTCCGCTGGGCCTAGACGAGCAGTACTTC
TRBV4-1	.	TRBJ2-3	TRBD2	CASSQDRTSGTTDTQYF	TGCGCCAGCAGCCAAGACCGGACTAGCGGGACCACAGATACGCAGTATTTT
TRBV4-1	.	TRBJ2-7	.	CASSRKGGGSSYEQYF	TGCGCCAGCAGCCGGAAAGGGGGGGGTTCTTCCTACGAGCAGTACTTC
TRBV7-9	once	TRBJ2-5	.	CASSLGSRGVLTQYF	TGTGCCAGCAGCTTAGGGTCCCGCGGGGTTCTGACCCAGTACTTC
TRBV10-3	once	TRBJ1-3	.	CAISEQSGNTIYF	TGTGCCATCAGTGAGCAGAGTGGAAACACCATATATTTT
TRBV6-5	.	TRBJ2-7	TRBD2	CASSYRTSGRAYEQYF	TGTGCCAGCAGTTATAGGACTAGCGGGAGGGCCTACGAGCAGTACTTC
TRBV6-5	.	TRBJ2-7	.	CASSEDVGPYF	TGTGCCAGCAGTGAAGATGTGGGTCCGTACTTC
TRBV4-1	.	TRBJ2-7	TRBD2	CASSQGTSAKYSYEQYF	TGCGCCAGCAGCCAAGGGACTAGCGCCAAATACTCCTACGAGCAGTACTTC
TRBV19	many	TRBJ1-5	.	CASSIIGASQPQHF	TGTGCCAGTAGTATCATCGGGGCGAGTCAGCCCCAGCATTTT
TRBV14	.	TRBJ1-2	.	CASSQGRDYYGYTF	TGTGCCAGCAGCCAAGGAAGGGATTACTATGGCTACACCTTC